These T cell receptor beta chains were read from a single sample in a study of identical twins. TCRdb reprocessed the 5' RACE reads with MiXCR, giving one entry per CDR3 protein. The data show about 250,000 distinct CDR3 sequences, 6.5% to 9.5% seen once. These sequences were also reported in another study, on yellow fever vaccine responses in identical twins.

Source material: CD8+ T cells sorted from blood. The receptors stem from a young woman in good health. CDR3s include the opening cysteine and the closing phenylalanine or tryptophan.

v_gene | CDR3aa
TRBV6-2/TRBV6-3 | CASSYGYRYEQYF
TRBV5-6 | CASSSLDNTDLVNEKLFF
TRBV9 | CASSDLRGTGSYEQYF
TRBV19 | CASNSAGVEETQYF
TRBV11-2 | CASTPFPSRGYEQYF
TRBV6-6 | CATQADSYEQYF
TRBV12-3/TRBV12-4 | CASSLAQGFGELFF
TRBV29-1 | CSATGMNTEAFF
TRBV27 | CASSLSLVGNEQFF
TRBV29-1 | CSVAGPTNEKLFF
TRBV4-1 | CASSQKLAGIYEQYF
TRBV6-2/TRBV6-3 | CASSYSDETQYF
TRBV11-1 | CASSIYSGEGYEQYF
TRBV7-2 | CASSFSGGSPLHF
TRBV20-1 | CSARALAGGVYEQYF
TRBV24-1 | CATSDPGTGYEQFF
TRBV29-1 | CSVADGPYEQYF
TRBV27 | CASSSFEDANEQFF
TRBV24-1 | CATRPAGLETQYF
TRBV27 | CASSFPGQEQFF
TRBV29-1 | CSVETSGQQEPDTQYF
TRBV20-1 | CSAYSGDYNEQFF
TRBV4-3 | CASSQTSGRTDTQYF
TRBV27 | CASSKRRSYEQYF
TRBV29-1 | CSDPGQYYEQYF
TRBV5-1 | CASSLVSGTVNTEAFF
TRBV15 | CATSDFPRPSVNTGELFF
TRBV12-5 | CASGPPGTSGYNEQFF
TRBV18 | CASSKGYTEAFF
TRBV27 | CASSPRSENYEQYF
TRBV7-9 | CASSLERAGYEQYF
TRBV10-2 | CASSDPRTGNIDTQYF
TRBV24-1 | CATSSGTTWELFF
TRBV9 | CASSVGTGGFYTDTQYF
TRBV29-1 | CSVEPNTGELFF
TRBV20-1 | CSAFRPGTSRDNEQFF
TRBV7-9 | CASNGAKETQYF
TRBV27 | CASQAPNNSPLHF
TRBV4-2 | CASSQDPGSSTDTQYF
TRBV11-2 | CASSLGADWVNEQYF
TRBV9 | CASKDHSGANVLTF
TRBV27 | CASGAGVRTNEQFF
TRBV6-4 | CASSEETGGTDTQYF
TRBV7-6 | CASSFGRGATSYEQYF
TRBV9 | CASSDSGTVSYNEQFF
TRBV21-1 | CASSKDPGESSYEQYF
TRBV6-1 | CASSLTGEAYEQYF
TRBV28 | CASSFLKVDTQYF
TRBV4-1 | CASSQDSGLKSLSSSYNEQFF
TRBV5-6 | CASSFWTAYEQYF
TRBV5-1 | CASSLGTVLQETQYF
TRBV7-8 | CASSPQGGHGEQYF
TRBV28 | CASRLQGAPETQYF
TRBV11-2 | CASSLTGGLWSEAFF
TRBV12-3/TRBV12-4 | CASSFYYMLYGYTF
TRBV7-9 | CASSFERESPAGELFF
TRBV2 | CACSHGTSGGSSYNEQFF
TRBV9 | CASSAEETQYF
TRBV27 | CASSLSFLQSTEAFF
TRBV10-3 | CAISESAAPMNTEAFF